A selection of T cell receptor beta chains follows, all from one sample in a study of cytomegalovirus exposure and HLA in healthy donors. Method: immunoSEQ multiplex PCR; TCRdb's copy keeps in-frame clones and lacks some. The sample records around 190,000 clones, around 82% being singletons. The source material was PBMCs. The origin of the receptors is a man between 35 and 55 years old in good health and CMV-seropositive. The CDR3 runs from the conserved cysteine through the conserved F or W. Fields, in order: CDR3 length, J gene, V gene, D gene, clone size, CDR3 DNA, CDR3 protein. A D gene is named only where the DNA matches it firmly. Only part of the rows carry a size: once, few, many, or a class if the clone is expanded.

>15|TRBJ2-2|TRBV23-1|NA|once
TGCGCCAGCAGACACGGAGTCACCCTAGCGGGGGAGCTGTTTTTT
CASRHGVTLAGELFF
>14|TRBJ2-7|TRBV5-1|TRBD1|few
TGCGCCAGCAGCCCAGGGGGTACGGACTACGAGCAGTACTTC
CASSPGGTDYEQYF
>12|TRBJ2-7|TRBV11-2|TRBD1|few
TGTGCCAGCAGAGGGACAGCCTACGAGCAGTACTTC
CASRGTAYEQYF
>16|TRBJ2-3|TRBV11-1|TRBD2|NA
TGTGCCAGCTCCCCCCGGGTAGCGGGTACCACAGATACGCAGTATTTT
CASSPRVAGTTDTQYF
>14|TRBJ1-2|TRBV7-2|TRBD1|NA
TGTGCCAGCAGCCCAGACAGGGGAGACTATGGCTACACCTTC
CASSPDRGDYGYTF
>15|TRBJ1-5|TRBV12-5|TRBD1|NA
TGTGCTAGTGGTTTGCCCGGGACAGGCCGGCAGCCCCAGCATTTT
CASGLPGTGRQPQHF
>15|TRBJ2-7|TRBV2|TRBD2|NA
TGTGCCAGCAGTGAATGGACTAGCGGGATCTACGAGCAGTACTTC
CASSEWTSGIYEQYF
>14|TRBJ1-5|TRBV5-1|TRBD1|NA
TGCGCCAGCAGCTCCGGGACAGGGGGTCAGCCCCAGCATTTT
CASSSGTGGQPQHF
>13|TRBJ1-1|TRBV28|NA|NA
TGTGCCAGCAGTTATGTTCCGCGCTCCGAAGCTTTCTTT
CASSYVPRSEAFF
>14|TRBJ2-7|TRBV29-1|TRBD1|NA
TGCAGCGTTGTCTTAAGAGACAGGGTTTACGAGCAGTACTTC
CSVVLRDRVYEQYF
>15|TRBJ2-1|TRBV7-7|NA|NA
TGTGCCAGCAGCTTAAAGCCGGCGGGTTACAATGAGCAGTTCTTC
CASSLKPAGYNEQFF
>12|TRBJ1-1|TRBV11-3|NA|few
TGTGCCAGCAGTTACAGGGATACTGAAGCTTTCTTT
CASSYRDTEAFF
>15|TRBJ1-3|TRBV28|TRBD1|NA
TGTGCCAGCAGGACGCAGACAGGGCCTGGAAACACCATATATTTT
CASRTQTGPGNTIYF
>15|TRBJ1-5|TRBV10-3|TRBD1|NA
TGTGCCATCAGTGAGTTCGGACAGGGTGATCAGCCCCAGCATTTT
CAISEFGQGDQPQHF
>11|TRBJ1-1|TRBV29-1|NA|NA
TGCAGCGTCGCGGACAGCCACGGAGCTTTCTTT
CSVADSHGAFF
>14|TRBJ2-5|TRBV10-3|NA|NA
TGTGCCATCAGTGAGTTCACTATGATGGAGACCCAGTACTTC
CAISEFTMMETQYF
>14|TRBJ1-2|TRBV6-5|NA|NA
TGTGCCAGCAGTTTGGACGGACTAAACTATGGCTACACCTTC
CASSLDGLNYGYTF
>12|TRBJ1-2|TRBV7-2|NA|few
TGTGCCAGCAGCCCCGGGGGGTACGGCTACACCTTC
CASSPGGYGYTF
>17|TRBJ1-1|TRBV5-1|TRBD1|few
TGCGCCAGCAGCTTGGCCCGGGACAGGGGCGGGGACACTGAAGCTTTCTTT
CASSLARDRGGDTEAFF
>15|TRBJ1-4|TRBV11-2|NA|NA
TGTGCCAGCAGCTCGGACGGGGGAGGTGGTGAAAAACTGTTTTTT
CASSSDGGGGEKLFF
>17|TRBJ1-5|TRBV2|TRBD1|NA
TGTGCCAGCAGTGCGGTTGGGGACAGTCTGAATAATCAGCCCCAGCATTTT
CASSAVGDSLNNQPQHF
>14|TRBJ1-1|TRBV2|NA|NA
TGTGCCAGCAAGTTCAGTGATCTGAACACTGAAGCTTTCTTT
CASKFSDLNTEAFF
>14|TRBJ1-5|TRBV19|TRBD1|NA
TGTGCCAGTACCCGTGACAGGGTTAATCAGCCCCAGCATTTT
CASTRDRVNQPQHF
>14|TRBJ2-7|TRBV7-9|NA|NA
TGTGCCAGCAGCCCCACCCCCCCGGGGTACGAGCAGTACTTC
CASSPTPPGYEQYF
>14|TRBJ2-5|TRBV29-1|NA|NA
TGCAGCGTCCGAAGGCGCGGGGTGGGGGAGACCCAGTACTTC
CSVRRRGVGETQYF
>17|TRBJ2-1|TRBV5-1|TRBD2|NA
TGCGCCAGCAGCTTGGATTCGCGACTAGCGGGAGCCAATGAGCAGTTCTTC
CASSLDSRLAGANEQFF
>13|TRBJ1-1|TRBV19|NA|NA
TGTGCCAGTAGTATCGCGGGGGACACTGAAGCTTTCTTT
CASSIAGDTEAFF
>14|TRBJ2-5|TRBV5-1|TRBD1|NA
TGCGCCAGCAGCTTACAGGGGGCTTGGGAGACCCAGTACTTC
CASSLQGAWETQYF
>14|TRBJ1-1|TRBV6-1|NA|NA
TGTGCCAGCAGTGAACAGGGTACCGCCACTGAAGCTTTCTTT
CASSEQGTATEAFF
>14|TRBJ2-7|TRBV11-1|TRBD2|NA
TGTGCCAGCAGCTTACTAGCGGGAGCCTACGAGCAGTACTTC
CASSLLAGAYEQYF
>14|TRBJ1-2|TRBV29-1|TRBD1|NA
TGCAGCGTCGCCACAGGGGGCGCTGGCTATGGCTACACCTTC
CSVATGGAGYGYTF
>14|TRBJ2-1|TRBV10-2|NA|NA
TGCGCCAGCAGTGAGAACTTACTAATCAATGAGCAGTTCTTC
CASSENLLINEQFF
>15|TRBJ1-5|TRBV6-1|NA|few
TGTGCCAGCAGTGAAGGGCAGGGAAGGGATCAGCCCCAGCATTTT
CASSEGQGRDQPQHF
>18|TRBJ2-1|TRBV25-1|TRBD2|NA
TGTGCCAGCAGTGACCATGGGGCTAGCGGGAGCTCCTACAATGAGCAGTTCTTC
CASSDHGASGSSYNEQFF
>17|TRBJ2-3|TRBV5-1|NA|NA
TGCGCCAGCAGCTTGGGACCAGGTGGGTCCTTGACAGATACGCAGTATTTT
CASSLGPGGSLTDTQYF